This passage covers 3 T cell receptor beta chains from one sample sequenced in a study of blood T cell repertoires in COVID-19. Assay: immunoSEQ multiplex PCR; the TCRdb copy retains only in-frame clones and omits some. The data show 130,000 or so clones, with approximately 84% seen just once and 13% held by the top ten. The sample was peripheral blood. The receptors here all came from a human donor in a cohort sampled during active COVID-19.

J is TRBJ2-3 and V is TRBV11-1; 8 bases line up with TRBD2. This CDR3 contains 15 residues. After removal of 2 bases from V and 4 bases from J, the junction contained 5 bases not matched to a gene. The germline V gene encodes CDR1 SGHAT and CDR2 FQDESV (reference sequence). The chain's CDR3 is CASSLKRGSADTQYF. The DNA of the CDR3 is TGTGCCAGCAGCTTAAAGCGGGGGTCGGCAGATACGCAGTATTTT.

The J gene is TRBJ2-1, the V gene TRBV19, with TRBD1 matching over 7 bases. Germline lookup yields CDR1 LNHDA and CDR2 SQIVND (reference sequence). CDR3 size: 14 residues. V shed 10 bases, J shed 4 bases, and the junction held 10 bases outside the gene matches. The DNA for the CDR3 is TGTGCCACCCGGTCTGGGACAGATTACAATGAGCAGTTCTTC. Its translation: CATRSGTDYNEQFF. Drawing the rest from reference TRBV19 and TRBJ2-1, the complete variable domain is DGGITQSPKYLFRKEGQNVTLSCEQNLNHDAMYWYRQDPGQGLRLIYYSQIVNDFQKGDIAEGYSVSREKKESFPLTVTSAQKNPTAFYLCATRSGTDYNEQFFGPGTRLTVL.

This chain joins TRBV30 and TRBJ1-2; D is undetermined. Trimming pared 4 bases from V and 7 bases from J, leaving 16 bases between. The CDR3 length is 13 residues. Germline CDR1 is GTSNPN and CDR2 is SVGIG (reference sequence). The CDR3 DNA is TGTGCCTGGATGCCTGGAGCCCGCCTTGGCTACACCTTC. This sequence encodes CAWMPGARLGYTF.